This T cell receptor (beta chain) stems from a study of blood T cell repertoires in COVID-19. Sequencing used immunoSEQ multiplex PCR; TCRdb keeps in-frame clones, though not all of them. The sample includes 200,000 to 250,000 clones, around nine tenths of them seen just once. Germline V CDR1 and CDR2: SGHTA, FQGNSA. The CDR3 totals 15 residues. V lost 1 base to trimming and J lost 6 bases, with 15 bases between them. Sequences were obtained from peripheral blood. The sequence was collected from a woman aged 70-85 years with active or convalescent COVID-19. The gene calls are TRBV7-2 and TRBJ1-1; the D is unclear. DNA of the CDR3: TGTGCCAGCAGCTTAGGGGCGAGGGCCATGGCTGAAGCTTTCTTT. Its translation is CASSLGARAMAEAFF.